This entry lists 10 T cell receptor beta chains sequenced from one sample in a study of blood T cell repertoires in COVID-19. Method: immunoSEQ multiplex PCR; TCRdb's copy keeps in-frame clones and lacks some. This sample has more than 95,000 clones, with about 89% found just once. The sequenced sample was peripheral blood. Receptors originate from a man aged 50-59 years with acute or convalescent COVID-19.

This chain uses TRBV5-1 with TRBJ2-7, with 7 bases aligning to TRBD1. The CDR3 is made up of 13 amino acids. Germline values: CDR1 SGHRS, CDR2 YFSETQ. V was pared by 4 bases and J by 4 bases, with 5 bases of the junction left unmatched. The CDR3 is CASSRDSRYEQYF. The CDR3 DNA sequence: TGCGCCAGCAGCCGGGACAGCCGATACGAGCAGTACTTC. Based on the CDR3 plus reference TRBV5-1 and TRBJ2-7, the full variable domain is KAGVTQTPRYLIKTRGQQVTLSCSPISGHRSVSWYQQTPGQGLQFLFEYFSETQRNKGNFPGRFSGRQFSNSRSEMNVSTLELGDSALYLCASSRDSRYEQYFGPGTRLTVT.

CDR3 nucleotide sequence: TGTGCCAGCAGCGAGAGACAAGGTGGGGAAAAACTGTTTTTT. Protein product: CASSERQGGEKLFF. This chain joins TRBV9 and TRBJ1-4; D not resolved. The V and J ends lost 3 bases and 8 bases respectively, with 14 bases between them. The CDR3 loop spans 14 amino acids. The germline gives CDR1 SGDLS, CDR2 YYNGEE.

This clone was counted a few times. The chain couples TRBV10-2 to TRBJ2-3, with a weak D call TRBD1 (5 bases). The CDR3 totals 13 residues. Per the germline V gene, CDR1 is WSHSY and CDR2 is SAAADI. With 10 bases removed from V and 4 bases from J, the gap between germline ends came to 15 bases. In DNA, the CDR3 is TGCGCCACCGGCTGGACATACGCAGATACGCAGTATTTT. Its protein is CATGWTYADTQYF.

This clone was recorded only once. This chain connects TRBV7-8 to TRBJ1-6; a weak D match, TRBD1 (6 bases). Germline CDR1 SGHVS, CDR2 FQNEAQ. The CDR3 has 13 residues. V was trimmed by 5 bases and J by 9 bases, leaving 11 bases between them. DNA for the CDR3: TGTGCCAGCAGCCCGGGACACGCTTCACCCCTCCACTTT. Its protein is CASSPGHASPLHF.

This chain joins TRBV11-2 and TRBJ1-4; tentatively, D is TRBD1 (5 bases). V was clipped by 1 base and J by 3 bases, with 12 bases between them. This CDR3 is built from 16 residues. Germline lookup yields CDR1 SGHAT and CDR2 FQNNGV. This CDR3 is CASSLVGGAPNEKLFF. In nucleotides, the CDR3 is TGTGCCAGCAGCTTAGTCGGAGGGGCCCCTAATGAAAAACTGTTTTTT. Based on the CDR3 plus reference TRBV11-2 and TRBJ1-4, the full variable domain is EAGVAQSPRYKIIEKRQSVAFWCNPISGHATLYWYQQILGQGPKLLIQFQNNGVVDDSQLPKDRFSAERLKGVDSTLKIQPAKLEDSAVYLCASSLVGGAPNEKLFFGSGTQLSVL.

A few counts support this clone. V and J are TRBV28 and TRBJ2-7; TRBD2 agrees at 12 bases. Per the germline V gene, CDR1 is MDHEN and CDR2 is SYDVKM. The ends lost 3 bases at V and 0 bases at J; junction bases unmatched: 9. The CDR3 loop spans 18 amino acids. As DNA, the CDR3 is TGTGCCAGCAGTTTCCTTCCGACTAGCGGGAGAGTCTCCTACGAGCAGTACTTC. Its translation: CASSFLPTSGRVSYEQYF.

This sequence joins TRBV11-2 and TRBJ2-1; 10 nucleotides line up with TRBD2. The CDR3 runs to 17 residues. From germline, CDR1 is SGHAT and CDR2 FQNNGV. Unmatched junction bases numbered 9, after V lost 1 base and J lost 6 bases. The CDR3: CASSLARPGLASNEQFF. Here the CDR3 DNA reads TGTGCCAGCAGCTTAGCCCGCCCGGGACTAGCGAGCAATGAGCAGTTCTTC.

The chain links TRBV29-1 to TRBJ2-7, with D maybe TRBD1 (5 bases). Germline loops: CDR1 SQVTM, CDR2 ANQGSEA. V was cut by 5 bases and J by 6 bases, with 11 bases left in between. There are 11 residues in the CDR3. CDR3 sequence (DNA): TGCAGCGTTATACAGGTACTCGAGCAGTACTTC. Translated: CSVIQVLEQYF.

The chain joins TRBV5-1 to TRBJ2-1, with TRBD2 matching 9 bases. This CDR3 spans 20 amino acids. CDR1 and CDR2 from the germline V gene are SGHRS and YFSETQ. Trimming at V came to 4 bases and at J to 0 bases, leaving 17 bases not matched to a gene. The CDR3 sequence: CASSPPFPGTSPSSYNEQFF. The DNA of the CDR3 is TGCGCCAGCAGCCCCCCATTTCCCGGGACTAGCCCAAGCTCCTACAATGAGCAGTTCTTC.

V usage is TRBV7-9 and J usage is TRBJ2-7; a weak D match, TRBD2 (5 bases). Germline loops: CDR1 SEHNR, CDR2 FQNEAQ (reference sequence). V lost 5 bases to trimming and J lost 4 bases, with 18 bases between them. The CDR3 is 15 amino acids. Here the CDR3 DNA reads TGTGCCAGCAGCGCCAGGACTGACGGTGGGTACGAGCAGTACTTC. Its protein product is CASSARTDGGYEQYF.